This T cell receptor beta chain was captured in a study of T cell responses to AZD1222 COVID-19 vaccine. This table comes from immunoSEQ multiplex PCR, and its TCRdb copy is limited to in-frame clones, with some not included. The data show tens of thousands of clones, 85% to 90% seen once. The V gene lost 1 base and the J gene lost 4 bases, with 13 bases spanning the gap. The CDR3 totals 16 residues. The germline CDR1 and CDR2 sequences are SEHNR and FQNEAQ (reference sequence). The gene calls are TRBV7-9 and TRBJ2-2; D gene ambiguous. Sequencing was performed on peripheral blood, taken 28 days after the second AZD1222 dose. The clonotype comes from an adult who received the AZD1222 COVID-19 vaccine. In DNA form, the CDR3 reads TGTGCCAGCAGCTTAGGGTCGGGCTTCTTCACCGGGGAGCTGTTTTTT. It is translated as CASSLGSGFFTGELFF.